This T cell receptor (beta chain) was captured by sequencing in a study of regulatory T cells in long-lasting Graves disease. Time point described: persistent/refractory GD, antithyroid drugs over 5 years with positive TRAb. From RNA extracted from PBMCs, the TCR library was made. Relying on iRepertoire HTBI primers and Arm-PCR of CDR3 regions, the team built TCR beta libraries. Via MiXCR, TCRdb re-called the multiplex PCR reads, giving one row per CDR3 protein. The table has about 470,000 distinct CDR3 sequences, around 21% seen once. The CDR3 is 16 amino acids. V was shortened by 5 bases and J by 1 base, with 16 bases between the two germline ends. CDR1 is LNHDA and CDR2 is SQIVND in the germline V gene (reference sequence). This clonotype was seen a handful of times.

Here the sequenced sample was peripheral blood mononuclear cells (PBMCs), taken when the disease was refractory, from a patient treated with antithyroid drugs. The receptor was derived from a female donor with Graves disease. The rearrangement uses TRBV19 and TRBJ2-3, with no clear D. CDR3 protein: CASSPLQDAGTDTQYF. The CDR3 nucleotides read TGTGCCAGTAGTCCCCTCCAGGACGCAGGCACAGATACGCAGTATTTT.